The 28 T cell receptor beta chains given below trace back to one sample, sequenced in a study of shared clonotypes between healthy human individuals. Clones were sequenced by immunoSEQ multiplex PCR, and TCRdb holds only the in-frame ones, with some missing. The table shows roughly 2.5 million clones, with approximately 90% occurring only once. Sequencing input: naive CD4+ T cells sorted from blood. Described subset: CD45RA+ positively selected. The receptors stem from a man aged 18 to 29 in good health.

The chain is built from TRBV5-1 and TRBJ2-3; 13 nucleotides line up with TRBD2. The CDR3 is 16 residues long. Looked up from germline, CDR1 is SGHRS and CDR2 is YFSETQ. The trim removed 4 bases at V and 5 bases at J, leaving 7 bases unmatched. CDR3 nucleotide sequence: TGCGCCAGCAGCGACGGACTAGCGGGAGTGGGAGATACGCAGTATTTT. This translates into CASSDGLAGVGDTQYF. The full variable domain, rest sourced from reference TRBV5-1 and TRBJ2-3, is KAGVTQTPRYLIKTRGQQVTLSCSPISGHRSVSWYQQTPGQGLQFLFEYFSETQRNKGNFPGRFSGRQFSNSRSEMNVSTLELGDSALYLCASSDGLAGVGDTQYFGPGTRLTVL.

The rearrangement joins TRBV30 to TRBJ2-7, with TRBD1 as a possible D gene (6 bases). Germline values: CDR1 GTSNPN, CDR2 SVGIG (reference sequence). The CDR3 consists of 12 residues. V lost 2 bases and J 6 bases, leaving 11 bases between the germline ends. The CDR3 DNA is TGTGCCTGGAGTAAACCGGACAGCGAGCAGTACTTC. It is translated as CAWSKPDSEQYF.

The chain has TRBV7-2 and TRBJ2-7; the D is unclear. The germline V gene encodes CDR1 SGHTA and CDR2 FQGNSA. The V gene lost 3 bases and the J gene lost 6 bases, with 9 bases spanning the gap. CDR3 length equals 12 residues. CDR3 coding DNA: TGTGCCAGCAGCTTTAAGGGTACCGAGCAGTACTTC. Its translation is CASSFKGTEQYF.

This clone was detected only once. The chain carries TRBV6-5 and TRBJ2-1; TRBD1 matches at 7 bases. There are 15 residues in the CDR3. With V trimmed by 0 bases and J by 10 bases, 9 bases remained unmatched. The germline V gene has CDR1 MNHEY and CDR2 SVGAGI. The CDR3 DNA sequence: TGTGCCAGCAGTTACTCGTGGACAGGTATCCAGGAGCAGTTCTTC. This sequence encodes CASSYSWTGIQEQFF.

Of note for this clone: This sample includes further DNA sequences coding for the same CDR3. The chain links TRBV5-1 to TRBJ2-7; 8 positions match TRBD2. The CDR3 spans 14 residues. J was trimmed by 4 bases and V by 4 bases; bases with no gene match: 7. Per the germline V gene, CDR1 is SGHRS and CDR2 is YFSETQ. The CDR3 nucleotides are TGCGCCAGCAGCCCAAGCGGGGGCGCGTACGAGCAGTACTTC. This gives the protein CASSPSGGAYEQYF.

The chain joins TRBV19 to TRBJ1-3; a weak D match, TRBD1 (5 bases). CDR1 and CDR2 (germline): LNHDA, SQIVND (reference sequence). There are 13 residues in the CDR3. V was clipped by 7 bases and J by 0 bases, with 7 bases between them. The CDR3 region has the DNA TGTGCCAGTACCGGGGCCTCTGGAAACACCATATATTTT. Protein: CASTGASGNTIYF.

This clone was observed a few times. The chain carries TRBV5-1 and TRBJ1-1, with D possibly TRBD1 on 5 matching bases. Germline values: CDR1 SGHRS, CDR2 YFSETQ. This CDR3 is 14 amino acids long. Between the trimmed V and J ends, which lost 7 bases and 4 bases, there was a span of 17 bases. The CDR3 here is CASGTGTQATEAFF. The CDR3 nucleotides read TGCGCCAGCGGTACCGGGACCCAAGCCACTGAAGCTTTCTTT.

The gene calls are TRBV9 and TRBJ2-3; 9 bases fit TRBD2. From germline, CDR1 is SGDLS and CDR2 YYNGEE. The J segment lost 8 bases and the V segment lost 5 bases, leaving 12 bases of the junction unmatched. The CDR3 has 15 amino acids. CDR3 nucleotides: TGTGCCAGCAGTGCCGGGACTAGCAGCCAGGGTACGCAGTATTTT. Encoded protein: CASSAGTSSQGTQYF.

In its sample, this clone was seen once. The J gene is TRBJ1-4, the V gene TRBV7-9, with D maybe TRBD1 (5 bases). Germline values: CDR1 SEHNR, CDR2 FQNEAQ (reference sequence). V was trimmed by 1 base and J by 9 bases, leaving 15 bases between them. This CDR3 region has 15 residues. The chain's CDR3 is CASSLGWGGEKKLFF. CDR3 coding DNA: TGTGCCAGCAGCTTAGGCTGGGGAGGGGAAAAAAAACTGTTTTTT.

This chain connects TRBV27 to TRBJ1-5; D is unclear. V lost 6 bases and J lost 0, with 12 bases in between. Germline assignment: CDR1 MNHEY and CDR2 SMNVEV (reference sequence). The CDR3 contains 15 residues. The CDR3 spells CASSSLPYSNQPQHF. The CDR3, as DNA: TGTGCCAGCAGCTCCCTCCCCTATAGCAATCAGCCCCAGCATTTT.

The chain couples TRBV25-1 to TRBJ2-7, with 7 bases lining up with TRBD2. This CDR3 region has 15 residues. V trimming: 6 bases; J trimming: 2 bases; junction bases outside the gene matches: 10. Germline V lookup: CDR1 MGHDK, CDR2 SYGVNS. The CDR3: CASSPELARAYEQYF. In nucleotides, the CDR3 is TGTGCCAGCAGCCCCGAACTAGCGAGAGCCTACGAGCAGTACTTC.

This chain connects TRBV5-4 to TRBJ2-5; the match to TRBD2 covers 8 bases. The germline gives CDR1 SGHNT, CDR2 YYREEE (reference sequence). V was clipped by 4 bases and J by 1 base; unmatched bases: 6. The CDR3 sequence is 15 residues long. CDR3 nucleotides: TGTGCCAGCAGCATCCGTGGGACTAGCCAAGAGACCCAGTACTTC. It is translated as CASSIRGTSQETQYF.

V usage is TRBV11-3 and J usage is TRBJ2-1; TRBD2 might be the D (5 bases). The V end lost 5 bases, the J end lost 4 bases, and 12 bases lay between the germline ends. CDR3 length equals 14 residues. Germline CDR1 reads SGHNT; CDR2 reads YENEEA. The CDR3 spells CASSPITRYNEQFF. The CDR3 DNA follows: TGTGCCAGCAGCCCAATTACTAGATACAATGAGCAGTTCTTC.

The chain combines TRBV18 with TRBJ1-5; no clear D gene. The CDR3 loop spans 15 amino acids. The V gene's germline CDR1 is KGHSH and CDR2 LQKENI. Trimming took 1 base from V and 3 from J, leaving 10 bases between them. CDR3 coding DNA: TGTGCCAGCTCACCACAGAGGCAGGTCAATCAGCCCCAGCATTTT. This codes for CASSPQRQVNQPQHF.

The J gene is TRBJ1-6, the V gene TRBV27; TRBD1 agrees at 8 bases. Germline V gives CDR1 MNHEY, CDR2 SMNVEV (reference sequence). The CDR3 runs 17 residues. J gave up 2 bases and V 2 bases, and 5 bases lay outside the gene matches. This CDR3 reads CASSLMGTGAYNSPLHF. Written as DNA, the CDR3 is TGTGCCAGCAGTTTAATGGGGACAGGTGCCTATAATTCACCCCTCCACTTT.

This clone has just one count. The chain combines TRBV30 with TRBJ2-2; 9 nucleotides match TRBD2. The junction had 7 bases not matched to a gene; V was cut back by 0 bases and J by 5 bases. The CDR3 sequence is 16 residues long. Germline V lookup: CDR1 GTSNPN, CDR2 SVGIG (reference sequence). CDR3 nucleotide sequence: TGTGCCTGGAGTGTATTTGGCGGGAGGGCTACCGGGGAGCTGTTTTTT. This sequence encodes CAWSVFGGRATGELFF.

As to this clone: This specimen includes other DNA sequences encoding the same CDR3. CDR3 DNA: TGTGCCAGCAGCCCGCTATACGAGCAGTACTTC. This codes for CASSPLYEQYF. V usage is TRBV7-2 and J usage is TRBJ2-7, with no clear D. V was pared by 5 bases and J by 4 bases, with 6 bases between. CDR1 SGHTA and CDR2 FQGNSA come from the germline V gene. This CDR3 region has 11 residues.

This chain links TRBV5-4 with TRBJ2-2, with unresolved D. The CDR3 has 15 residues. CDR1 and CDR2 from the germline V gene are SGHNT and YYREEE (reference sequence). V lost 8 bases, J lost 0 bases, and 14 bases lay in between. The CDR3 reads CASRQSLTNTGELFF. The CDR3 DNA reads TGTGCCAGTCGACAAAGTCTTACGAACACCGGGGAGCTGTTTTTT.

The chain carries TRBV6-6 and TRBJ2-2; TRBD1 is a possible D gene (5 bases). Trimming shortened V by 9 bases and J by 1 base, and 15 bases separated the two germline ends. This CDR3 spans 15 amino acids. CDR1 MNHNY and CDR2 SVGAGI come from the germline V gene (reference sequence). The CDR3 loop reads CASAGRAENTGELFF. For the CDR3, the DNA is TGTGCCAGTGCAGGGCGCGCGGAGAACACCGGGGAGCTGTTTTTT.

V usage is TRBV15 and J usage is TRBJ2-1; 13 bases fit TRBD2. Trimming cost V 1 base and J 8 bases; bases outside gene matches: 2. Per the germline V gene, CDR1 is LNHNV and CDR2 is YYDKDF (reference sequence). There are 15 residues in the CDR3. In DNA form, the CDR3 reads TGTGCCACCAGCAGAGGGACTAGCGGGGGTGATGAGCAGTTCTTC. Residues: CATSRGTSGGDEQFF. The whole variable domain, remainder taken from reference TRBV15 and TRBJ2-1, is DAMVIQNPRYQVTQFGKPVTLSCSQTLNHNVMYWYQQKSSQAPKLLFHYYDKDFNNEADTPDNFQSRRPNTSFCFLDIRSPGLGDTAMYLCATSRGTSGGDEQFFGPGTRLTVL.

A single count supports this clone. This chain connects TRBV9 to TRBJ2-7; possibly TRBD1 for D (5 bases). CDR1 is SGDLS and CDR2 is YYNGEE in the germline V gene. V lost 3 bases to trimming and J lost 2 bases, with 12 bases between them. This CDR3 has 14 amino acids. CDR3 residues: CASSADSVPYEQYF. CDR3 nucleotide sequence: TGTGCCAGCAGCGCAGACAGTGTTCCCTACGAGCAGTACTTC.

This clone came up once. One end of the junction varies from germline; a read error may be responsible. The DNA for the CDR3 is TGTGCCAGTAGTATGGTGGAACTAGCGGGGTCCTTCAATGAGCAGTTCTTC. It specifies CASSMVELAGSFNEQFF. This rearrangement joins TRBV19 to TRBJ2-1, with TRBD2 matching over 10 bases. The CDR3 sequence is 17 residues long. The germline V gene encodes CDR1 LNHDA and CDR2 SQIVND (reference sequence).

The rearrangement joins TRBV6-5 to TRBJ1-2; 8 positions match TRBD1. Germline values: CDR1 MNHEY, CDR2 SVGAGI. V lost 6 bases and J lost 4; bases outside the gene matches: 7. The CDR3 has 14 amino acids. This chain's CDR3 is CASSGGQGRYGYTF. The DNA of the CDR3 is TGTGCCAGCAGCGGTGGACAGGGTCGCTATGGCTACACCTTC.

V gene TRBV7-6 combines with J gene TRBJ2-2, with TRBD1 matching over 9 bases. The CDR3 contains 17 residues. Unmatched junction bases numbered 4, after V lost 1 base and J lost 1 base. Germline CDR1 and CDR2: SGHVS and FNYEAQ. The CDR3 nucleotides read TGTGCCAGCAGCTTAGTTTCGGGACAGGGGAACACCGGGGAGCTGTTTTTT. Translated, it gives CASSLVSGQGNTGELFF.

A note on this clone: Other DNA sequences within the sample encode an identical CDR3. The rearrangement uses TRBV11-2 and TRBJ1-2, with D unresolved. CDR3 length equals 14 residues. V was pared by 1 base and J by 2 bases, with 8 bases between. From germline, CDR1 is SGHAT and CDR2 FQNNGV. This CDR3 reads CASSLAGRNYGYTF. The CDR3 nucleotides read TGTGCCAGCAGCTTAGCGGGCAGGAACTATGGCTACACCTTC.

On this clone itself: The same CDR3 arises from other DNA sequences in this sample as well. The chain recombines TRBV7-2 with TRBJ2-1, with unresolved D. With 5 bases removed from V and 3 bases from J, the gap between germline ends came to 5 bases. There are 12 residues in the CDR3. Germline V gene data show CDR1 as SGHTA and CDR2 as FQGNSA. The CDR3 protein is CASSPIYNEQFF. The CDR3 DNA follows: TGTGCCAGCAGCCCTATCTACAATGAGCAGTTCTTC.

This clone appeared a single time. This sequence joins TRBV19 and TRBJ1-2; D not resolved. CDR3 length: 14 residues. V gave up 5 bases and J gave up 4 bases, with 14 bases separating them. Germline CDR1 is LNHDA and CDR2 is SQIVND (reference sequence). DNA of the CDR3: TGTGCCAGTAGTCAACGGGCAACCGCCTATGGCTACACCTTC. It codes for CASSQRATAYGYTF.

The chain is built from TRBV5-6 and TRBJ2-7; D may be TRBD1 or TRBD2 (5 bases each). V gave up 2 bases and J gave up 3 bases, with 15 bases separating them. In germline, CDR1 is SGHDT, CDR2 YYEEEE. This CDR3 comprises 15 residues. The CDR3: CASSFREGNFYEQYF. The CDR3 coding sequence is TGTGCCAGCAGCTTTCGAGAGGGGAACTTCTACGAGCAGTACTTC.